These T cell receptor beta chains were read from a single sample in a study of shared clonotypes between healthy human individuals. Sequenced by immunoSEQ multiplex PCR; TCRdb stores in-frame clones only, minus some. Here the sample spans around 2,000,000 clones, 95% being singletons. What was sequenced was naive CD4+ T cells sorted from blood. These receptors originate from a young man in good health. The CDR3 runs from the conserved cysteine through the conserved F or W.

j_gene	v_gene	CDR3aa
TRBJ1-2	TRBV28	CASSLFQLRGYTF
TRBJ2-6	TRBV30	CAWSPDRSGANVLTF
TRBJ2-3	TRBV5-1	CASSPGQGPDTQYF
TRBJ2-5	TRBV29-1	CSVRGGQTETQYF
TRBJ2-1	TRBV10-3	CAISESDRGLNNEQFF
TRBJ1-4	TRBV5-1	CASSFKGATNEKLFF
TRBJ1-4	TRBV9	CASSVEGRSNEKLFF
TRBJ2-7	TRBV5-6	CASSRDGSSYEQYF
TRBJ2-2	TRBV6-1	CASRPQGAGELFF
TRBJ2-1	TRBV5-1	CASSPRRQQYNEQFF
TRBJ2-7	TRBV4-2	CASSLQGSYEQYF